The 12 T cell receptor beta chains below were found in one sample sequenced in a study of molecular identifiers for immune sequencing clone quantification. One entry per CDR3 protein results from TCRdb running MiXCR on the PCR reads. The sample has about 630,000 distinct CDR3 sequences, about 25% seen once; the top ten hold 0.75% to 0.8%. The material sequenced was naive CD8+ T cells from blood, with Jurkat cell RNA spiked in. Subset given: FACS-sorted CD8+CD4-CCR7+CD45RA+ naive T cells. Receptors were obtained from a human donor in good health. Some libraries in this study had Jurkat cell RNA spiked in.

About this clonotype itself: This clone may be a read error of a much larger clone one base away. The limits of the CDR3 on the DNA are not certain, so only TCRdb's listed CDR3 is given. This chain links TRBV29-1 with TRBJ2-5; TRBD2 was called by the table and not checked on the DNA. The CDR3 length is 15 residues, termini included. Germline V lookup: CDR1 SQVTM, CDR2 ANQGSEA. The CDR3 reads CSVDFGGGASETPYF.

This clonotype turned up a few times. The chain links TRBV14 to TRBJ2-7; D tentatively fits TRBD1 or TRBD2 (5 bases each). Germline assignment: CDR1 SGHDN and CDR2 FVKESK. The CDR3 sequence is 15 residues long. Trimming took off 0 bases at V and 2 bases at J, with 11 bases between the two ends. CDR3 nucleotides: TGTGCCAGCAGCCAAGATTATAGGGGAGCCTACGAGCAGTACTTC. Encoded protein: CASSQDYRGAYEQYF. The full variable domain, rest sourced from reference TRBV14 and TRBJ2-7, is EAGVTQFPSHSVIEKGQTVTLRCDPISGHDNLYWYRRVMGKEIKFLLHFVKESKQDESGMPNNRFLAERTGGTYSTLKVQPAELEDSGVYFCASSQDYRGAYEQYFGPGTRLTVT.

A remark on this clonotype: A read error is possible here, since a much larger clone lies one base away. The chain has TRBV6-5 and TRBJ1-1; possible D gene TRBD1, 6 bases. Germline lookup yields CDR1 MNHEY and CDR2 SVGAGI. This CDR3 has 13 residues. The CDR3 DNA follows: TGTGCCAGCACAGGGGCTCCGAACACTGAAGCTTCCTTT. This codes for CASTGAPNTEASF.

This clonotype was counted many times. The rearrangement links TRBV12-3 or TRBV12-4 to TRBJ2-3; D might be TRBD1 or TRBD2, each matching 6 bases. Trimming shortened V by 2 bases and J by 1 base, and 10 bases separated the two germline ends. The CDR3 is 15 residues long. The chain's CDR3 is CASSLRGDGTDTQYF. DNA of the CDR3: TGTGCCAGCAGTTTAAGGGGGGACGGCACAGATACGCAGTATTTT.

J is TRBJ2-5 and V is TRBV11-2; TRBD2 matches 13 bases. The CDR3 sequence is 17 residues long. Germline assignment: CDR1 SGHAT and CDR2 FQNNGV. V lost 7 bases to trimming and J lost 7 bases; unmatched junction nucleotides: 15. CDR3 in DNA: TGTGCCAGCAAAGAAACCACTAGCGGGGGGGCATTTGGGACCCAGTACTTC. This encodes CASKETTSGGAFGTQYF.

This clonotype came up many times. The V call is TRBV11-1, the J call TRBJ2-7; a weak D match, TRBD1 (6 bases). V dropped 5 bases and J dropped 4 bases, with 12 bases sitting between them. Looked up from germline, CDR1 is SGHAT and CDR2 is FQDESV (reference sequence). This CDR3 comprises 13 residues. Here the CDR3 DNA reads TGTGCCAGCAGCGGCAGGGGTGAGTACGAGCAGTACTTC. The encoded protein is CASSGRGEYEQYF.

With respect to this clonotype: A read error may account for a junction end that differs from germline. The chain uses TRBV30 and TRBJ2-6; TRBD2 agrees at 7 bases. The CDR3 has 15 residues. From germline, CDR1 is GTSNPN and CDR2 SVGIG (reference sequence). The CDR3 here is CAWSVVGGSPDTPYF. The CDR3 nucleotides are TGTGCCTGGAGTGTAGTGGGGGGGAGCCCAGATACGCCGTATTTC.

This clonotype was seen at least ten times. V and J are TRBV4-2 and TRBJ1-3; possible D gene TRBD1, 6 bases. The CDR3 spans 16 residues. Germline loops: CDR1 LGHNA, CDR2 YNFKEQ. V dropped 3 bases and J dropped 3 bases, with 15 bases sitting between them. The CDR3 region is CASSQDNRESGNTIYF. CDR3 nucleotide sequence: TGTGCCAGCAGCCAGGATAACAGGGAAAGTGGAAACACCATATATTTT.

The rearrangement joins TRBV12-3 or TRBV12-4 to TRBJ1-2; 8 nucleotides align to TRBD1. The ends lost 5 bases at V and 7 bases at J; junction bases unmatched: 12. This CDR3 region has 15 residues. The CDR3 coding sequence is TGTGCCAGCAGTCTGCTACAGGGGGAAAAACGTGGCTACACCTTC. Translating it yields CASSLLQGEKRGYTF.

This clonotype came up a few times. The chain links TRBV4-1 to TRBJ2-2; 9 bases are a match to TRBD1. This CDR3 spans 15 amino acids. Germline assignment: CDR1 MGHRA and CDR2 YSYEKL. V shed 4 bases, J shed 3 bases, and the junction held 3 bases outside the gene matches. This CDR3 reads CASSPGQGYTGELFF. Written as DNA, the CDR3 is TGCGCCAGCAGCCCCGGACAGGGGTACACCGGGGAGCTGTTTTTT.

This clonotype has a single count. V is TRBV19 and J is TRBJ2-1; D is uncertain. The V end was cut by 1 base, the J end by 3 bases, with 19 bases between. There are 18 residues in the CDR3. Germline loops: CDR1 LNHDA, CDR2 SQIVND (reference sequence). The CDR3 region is CASSIGRLDRLIYNEQFF. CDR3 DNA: TGTGCCAGTAGTATAGGGAGATTGGACCGGCTGATCTACAATGAGCAGTTCTTC.

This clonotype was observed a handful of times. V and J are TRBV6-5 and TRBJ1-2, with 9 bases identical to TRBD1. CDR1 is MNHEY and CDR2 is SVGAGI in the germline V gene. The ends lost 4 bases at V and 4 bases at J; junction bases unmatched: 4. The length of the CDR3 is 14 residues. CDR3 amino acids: CASSLTGGPYGYTF. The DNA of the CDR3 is TGTGCCAGCAGTTTAACAGGGGGCCCCTATGGCTACACCTTC.